This TCR beta chain was identified during a study of blood T cell repertoires in COVID-19. Libraries were prepared by immunoSEQ multiplex PCR; TCRdb keeps only in-frame clonotypes and omits some of them. The sample lists 80,000 to 100,000 clones; around three quarters were seen once. Germline V gene lookup returns CDR1 MNHEY and CDR2 SVGAGI. CDR3 length: 15 amino acids. V gave up 4 bases and J gave up 3 bases, with 16 bases separating them. The V and J genes are TRBV6-5 and TRBJ2-7; tentatively, D is TRBD1 (6 bases). This clonotype was sampled from a woman in her 70s with acute or convalescent COVID-19. The sequenced material came from peripheral blood. The CDR3 region has the DNA TGTGCCAGCAGTTCTCGGGTTGGGGGCTTCTACGAGCAGTACTTC. It codes for CASSSRVGGFYEQYF.